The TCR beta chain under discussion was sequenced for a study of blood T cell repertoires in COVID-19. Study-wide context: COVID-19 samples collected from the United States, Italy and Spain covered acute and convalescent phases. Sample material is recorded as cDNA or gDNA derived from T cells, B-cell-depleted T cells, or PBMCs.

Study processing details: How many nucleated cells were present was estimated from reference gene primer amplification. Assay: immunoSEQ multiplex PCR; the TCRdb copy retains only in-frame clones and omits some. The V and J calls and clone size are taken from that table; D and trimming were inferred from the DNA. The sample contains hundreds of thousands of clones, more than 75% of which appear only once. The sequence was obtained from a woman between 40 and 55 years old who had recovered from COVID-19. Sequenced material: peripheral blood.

As DNA, the CDR3 is TGCGCCAGCAGCTTGATAGGGGATGGCTACACCTTC. This translates into CASSLIGDGYTF. The rearrangement joins TRBV5-1 to TRBJ1-2; D perhaps matches TRBD1 (5 bases). Germline values: CDR1 SGHRS, CDR2 YFSETQ. CDR3 size: 12 residues. V gave up 1 base and J gave up 6 bases, with 7 bases separating them.